This T cell receptor (beta chain) was captured by sequencing in a study of blood T cell repertoires in COVID-19. Study summary: The United States, Italy and Spain provided the acute and convalescent COVID-19 samples. Sources were T cells, B-cell-depleted T cells, or PBMCs; the material itself was cDNA or gDNA.

Original processing notes: How many nucleated cells were present was estimated from reference gene primer amplification. Using immunoSEQ multiplex PCR, the repertoire was profiled, and TCRdb retains in-frame clones only, with some absent. V and J calls and clone size are those listed in that table; D and trimming were worked out from the DNA. The table shows around 250,000 clones, with over 80% occurring only once. V was cut by 3 bases and J by 1 base, with 15 bases left in between. Germline lookup yields CDR1 DFQATT and CDR2 SNEGSKA (reference sequence). CDR3 size: 16 residues. The chain is built from TRBV20-1 and TRBJ1-4; no clear D. The sequence derives from a woman aged 40 to 55 who had recovered from COVID-19. Sequenced sample: peripheral blood. DNA of the CDR3: TGCAGTGCTAGTGGGGTTTCCGCGGTAACTAATGAAAAACTGTTTTTT. It encodes CSASGVSAVTNEKLFF.